This is a list of T cell receptor beta chains from one sample in a study of shared T cell receptors in the human thymus. Only in-frame clones appear in the TCRdb table, and some are missing; sequencing was by immunoSEQ multiplex PCR. The sample lists about 660,000 clones, more than 75% occurring once. These records were also assigned to another study, of human thymus T cells.

Sequenced: thymocytes. These receptors came from a boy in the first two years of life with a congenital heart defect. Both conserved end residues are part of each CDR3. The D gene is left open where the match is weak. Clone size appears in some rows only: once, few, many, or a class for an expanded clone.

V gene	D gene	clone size	J gene	CDR3 protein	CDR3 DNA
TRBV7-9	-	-	TRBJ2-7	CASSQDPAAVYEQYF	TGTGCCAGCAGCCAGGATCCAGCGGCCGTCTACGAGCAGTACTTC
TRBV19	TRBD1	-	TRBJ2-7	CASSIEQGHYEQYF	TGTGCCAGTAGTATAGAACAGGGGCACTACGAGCAGTACTTC
TRBV4-1	TRBD1	-	TRBJ2-3	CASSQITTGLSDTQYF	TGCGCCAGCAGCCAGATTACGACAGGGCTTTCAGATACGCAGTATTTT
TRBV6-1	TRBD1	-	TRBJ2-5	CASSRTGWQETQYF	TGTGCCAGCAGTCGGACAGGGTGGCAAGAGACCCAGTACTTC
TRBV28	-	-	TRBJ2-3	CASVDQKTYSTDTQYF	TGTGCCAGCGTCGACCAGAAGACTTATAGCACAGATACGCAGTATTTT
TRBV7-2	-	-	TRBJ1-5	CASSLGVRSNQPQHF	TGTGCCAGCAGCTTAGGGGTCAGGAGCAATCAGCCCCAGCATTTT
TRBV10-1	TRBD1	-	TRBJ1-5	CASSALGQSNQPQHF	TGCGCCAGCAGTGCATTGGGACAGTCCAATCAGCCCCAGCATTTT
TRBV30	-	-	TRBJ2-7	CAWAGRGAYEQYF	TGTGCCTGGGCAGGGCGGGGAGCCTACGAGCAGTACTTC
TRBV11-2	TRBD2	-	TRBJ2-1	CASSSSKTSGRADEQFF	TGTGCCAGCAGCTCTTCGAAAACTAGCGGGAGGGCCGATGAGCAGTTCTTC
TRBV5-1	-	-	TRBJ2-3	CASSLAVPAGGSNTQYF	TGCGCCAGCAGCTTGGCCGTACCGGCCGGCGGTTCGAATACGCAGTATTTT
TRBV5-6	TRBD1	-	TRBJ1-1	CASSLLQGAGAFF	TGTGCCAGCAGCTTGTTACAGGGGGCTGGAGCTTTCTTT
TRBV15	-	-	TRBJ2-4	CATSERIGVGIQYF	TGTGCCACCAGCGAACGGATAGGGGTAGGGATTCAGTACTTC
TRBV19	-	-	TRBJ2-1	CASSIVAAYNEQFF	TGTGCCAGTAGTATAGTGGCGGCGTACAATGAGCAGTTCTTC
TRBV27	TRBD2	-	TRBJ2-3	CASSLVVAGSTDTQYF	TGTGCCAGCAGTTTGGTGGTAGCGGGAAGCACAGATACGCAGTATTTT
TRBV14	-	-	TRBJ1-1	CASSQGTPGYTEAFF	TGTGCCAGCAGCCAAGGAACCCCGGGGTACACTGAAGCTTTCTTT
TRBV7-9	TRBD1	-	TRBJ2-7	CASSTGVSSYEQYF	TGTGCCAGCAGTACAGGGGTCAGCTCCTACGAGCAGTACTTC
TRBV5-1	TRBD2	-	TRBJ2-3	CASSRAPSGGTDTQYF	TGCGCCAGCAGCCGGGCCCCAAGCGGGGGAACAGATACGCAGTATTTT
TRBV28	-	-	TRBJ1-6	CASSFWSGPDSYNSPLHF	TGTGCCAGCAGTTTTTGGTCAGGCCCCGACTCCTATAATTCACCCCTCCACTTT
TRBV19	TRBD2	-	TRBJ2-1	CASSSRTSGDEQFF	TGTGCCAGTAGTAGTCGGACTAGCGGGGATGAGCAGTTCTTC
TRBV6-5	-	-	TRBJ1-1	CASSYLARADEAFF	TGTGCCAGCAGTTACCTCGCCAGGGCGGATGAAGCTTTCTTT
TRBV19	TRBD1	-	TRBJ2-7	CASSIPRDRGSEQYF	TGTGCCAGTAGTATCCCGAGGGACAGGGGAAGCGAGCAGTACTTC
TRBV6-5	-	-	TRBJ1-5	CASSPGRDNQPQHF	TGTGCCAGCAGTCCAGGACGGGACAATCAGCCCCAGCATTTT
TRBV15	TRBD2	-	TRBJ2-1	CATSREVPGLTRNEQFF	TGTGCCACCAGCAGAGAGGTCCCGGGACTAACGAGGAATGAGCAGTTCTTC
TRBV6-5	-	-	TRBJ2-7	CASSYPAEGAYEQYF	TGTGCCAGCAGTTACCCGGCGGAGGGGGCCTACGAGCAGTACTTC
TRBV19	TRBD2	few	TRBJ2-7	CASSMTSGLGEQYF	TGTGCCAGTAGTATGACTAGCGGGCTGGGCGAGCAGTACTTC
TRBV28	-	-	TRBJ2-7	CASSLSLRAAPYEQYF	TGTGCCAGCAGTTTATCTTTGAGGGCTGCCCCCTACGAGCAGTACTTC
TRBV21-1	-	-	TRBJ2-1	CASSATERATRTSGGESEQFF	TGTGCCAGCAGCGCAACAGAGAGGGCTACCAGGACTAGCGGGGGGGAGTCTGAGCAGTTCTTC